This T cell receptor beta chain was sequenced during a study of beta chain features in type 1 diabetes. General study findings and limits: Compared with healthy donors, patients appeared to share more similar naive, central memory and regulatory TCRB repertoires.

Concerning this clone itself: Its specificity is unknown.

Staining for CD45RO/CCR7/CD25/CD127/CD95/CD27 allowed sorting of CD4+ naive, central memory, regulatory and stem cell-like memory cells. The whole isolated RNA underwent reverse transcription, so sequencing captured expressed TCRB transcripts. Clones were read by immunoSEQ multiplex PCR, and TCRdb kept only the in-frame ones, dropping some. The sample comprises 120,000 to 150,000 clones, 6.9% of which are singletons, and about 1.3% rests with the top ten. This receptor was obtained from a woman in her twenties or thirties in good health. Sequenced input: central memory CD4+ T cells from blood.

The CDR3 protein is CASSGPGTYEQYF. For the CDR3, the DNA is TGTGCCAGCAGTGGCCCGGGAACCTACGAGCAGTACTTC. The gene calls are TRBV6-1 and TRBJ2-7; possibly TRBD2 for D (5 bases). Germline V CDR1 and CDR2: MNHNS, SASEGT. Trimming removed 4 bases from V and 2 bases from J, with 9 bases in between. The CDR3 has 13 residues.